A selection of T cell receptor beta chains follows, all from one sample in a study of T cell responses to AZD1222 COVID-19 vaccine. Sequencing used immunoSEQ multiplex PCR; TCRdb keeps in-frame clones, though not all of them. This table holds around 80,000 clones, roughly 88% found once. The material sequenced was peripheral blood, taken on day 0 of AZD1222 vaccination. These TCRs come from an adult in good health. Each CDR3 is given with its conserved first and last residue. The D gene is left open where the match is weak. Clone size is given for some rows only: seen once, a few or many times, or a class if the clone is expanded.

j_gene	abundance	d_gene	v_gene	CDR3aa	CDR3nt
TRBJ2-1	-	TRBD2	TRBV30	CAWRAGTSVNDEQFF	TGTGCCTGGAGAGCCGGGACTAGCGTTAACGATGAGCAGTTCTTC
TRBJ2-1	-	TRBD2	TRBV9	CASSVGLAGGRQRDNEQFF	TGTGCCAGCAGCGTTGGACTAGCGGGAGGACGGCAGAGGGACAATGAGCAGTTCTTC
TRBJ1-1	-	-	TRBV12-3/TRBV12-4	CASSFWGVGEAFF	TGTGCCAGCAGTTTTTGGGGGGTGGGCGAAGCTTTCTTT
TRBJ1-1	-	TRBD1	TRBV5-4	CASSSRDRNTEAFF	TGTGCCAGCAGCTCCCGGGACAGGAACACTGAAGCTTTCTTT
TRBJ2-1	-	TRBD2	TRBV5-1	CASSPGTSGSIYNEQFF	TGCGCCAGCAGCCCCGGGACTAGCGGGAGTATCTACAATGAGCAGTTCTTC
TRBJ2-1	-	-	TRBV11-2	CASSVGLFGSYNEQFF	TGTGCCAGCAGCGTCGGACTGTTTGGTTCCTACAATGAGCAGTTCTTC
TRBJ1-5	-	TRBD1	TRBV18	CASSVDRGGQPQHF	TGTGCCAGCTCCGTTGACAGGGGTGGACAGCCCCAGCATTTT
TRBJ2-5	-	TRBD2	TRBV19	CACSLAGVQETQYF	TGTGCCTGTTCCCTAGCGGGAGTCCAAGAGACCCAGTACTTC
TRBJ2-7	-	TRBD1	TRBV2	CAGGQGNSYEQYF	TGTGCCGGAGGACAGGGAAATTCCTACGAGCAGTACTTC
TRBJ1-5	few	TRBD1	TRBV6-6	CASSYSTGTGGQPQHF	TGTGCCAGCAGTTACTCGACGGGGACAGGCGGTCAGCCCCAGCATTTT
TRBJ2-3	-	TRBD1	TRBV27	CASSLSTGGNPDTQYF	TGTGCCAGCAGTTTATCGACAGGGGGCAACCCAGATACGCAGTATTTT
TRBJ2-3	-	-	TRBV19	CASSTLHRADTQYF	TGTGCCAGTAGTACTCTTCACAGGGCGGATACGCAGTATTTT
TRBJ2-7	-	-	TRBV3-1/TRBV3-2	CASSQDLNPNYEQYF	TGTGCCAGCAGCCAAGACCTCAATCCAAACTACGAGCAGTACTTC
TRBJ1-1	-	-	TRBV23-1	CASSQSGSYTEAFF	TGCGCCAGCAGTCAATCTGGGAGTTACACTGAAGCTTTCTTT
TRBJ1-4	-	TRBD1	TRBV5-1	CASSQPGQNEKLFF	TGCGCCAGCAGCCAACCGGGACAGAATGAAAAACTGTTTTTT
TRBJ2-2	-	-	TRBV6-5	CASRGQANTGELFF	TGTGCCAGTCGGGGTCAGGCTAACACCGGGGAGCTGTTTTTT
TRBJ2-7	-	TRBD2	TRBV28	CASGSLAGVYEQYF	TGTGCCAGCGGTTCATTAGCGGGAGTCTACGAGCAGTACTTC
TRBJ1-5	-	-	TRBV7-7	CASSLARGAKSSNQPQHF	TGTGCTAGCAGCTTAGCGCGTGGGGCAAAAAGTAGCAATCAGCCCCAGCATTTT
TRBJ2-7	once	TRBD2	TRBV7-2	CASSSLPTSGMSYEQYF	TGTGCCAGCAGCTCCCTACCGACTAGCGGGATGTCCTACGAGCAGTACTTC
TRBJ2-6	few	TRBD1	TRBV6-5	CASSQGAGANVLTF	TGTGCCAGCAGCCAGGGGGCTGGGGCCAACGTCCTGACTTTC
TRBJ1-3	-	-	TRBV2	CASRKDSGNTIYF	TGTGCCAGCAGGAAGGACTCTGGAAACACCATATATTTT
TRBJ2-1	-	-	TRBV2	CASSEYPLTISNEQFF	TGTGCCAGCAGTGAATACCCCCTAACTATTAGCAATGAGCAGTTCTTC
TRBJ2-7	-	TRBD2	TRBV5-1	CASSLSLAGTYEQYF	TGCGCCAGCAGCTTGTCTCTAGCGGGGACCTACGAGCAGTACTTC
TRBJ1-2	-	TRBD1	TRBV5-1	CASSSGQVAYGYTF	TGCGCCAGCAGCTCAGGACAGGTGGCATATGGCTACACCTTC
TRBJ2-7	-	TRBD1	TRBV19	CASSPETGVGYEQYF	TGTGCCAGTAGTCCGGAGACAGGGGTCGGCTACGAGCAGTACTTC
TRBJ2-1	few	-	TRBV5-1	CASSLALQLGEQFF	TGCGCCAGCAGCTTGGCTCTCCAGCTTGGTGAGCAGTTCTTC
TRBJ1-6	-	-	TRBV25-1	CANPPEERDYNSPLHF	TGTGCCAACCCCCCCGAGGAGAGAGACTATAATTCACCCCTCCACTTT
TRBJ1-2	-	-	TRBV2	CASGLWRDGYTF	TGTGCCAGCGGCCTGTGGCGGGATGGCTACACCTTC
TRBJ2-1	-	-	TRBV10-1	CASSESLGSDEQFF	TGCGCCAGCAGTGAGTCGCTGGGTTCCGATGAGCAGTTCTTC
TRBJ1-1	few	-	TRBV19	CAIRGQLNTEAFF	TGTGCCATCCGGGGACAACTGAACACTGAAGCTTTCTTT
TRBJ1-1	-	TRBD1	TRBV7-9	CASTRPGGYTEAFF	TGTGCCAGCACCCGGCCAGGGGGCTATACTGAAGCTTTCTTT
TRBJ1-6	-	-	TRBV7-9	CASSIDTLLNSPLHF	TGTGCCAGCAGCATAGACACCCTGTTAAATTCACCCCTCCACTTT
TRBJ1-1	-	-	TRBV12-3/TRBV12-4	CASSPHLNTEAFF	TGTGCCAGCAGCCCACACTTGAACACTGAAGCTTTCTTT
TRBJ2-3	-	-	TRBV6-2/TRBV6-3	CASSLGRRPLNTQYF	TGTGCCAGCAGCCTCGGACGCCGGCCTTTAAATACGCAGTATTTT
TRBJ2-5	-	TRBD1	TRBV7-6	CASSQRTGGIETQYF	TGTGCCAGCAGCCAGAGGACAGGGGGCATAGAGACCCAGTACTTC
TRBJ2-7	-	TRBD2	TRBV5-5	CASSPLAGSLSYEQYF	TGTGCCAGCAGCCCATTAGCGGGAAGCCTGTCCTACGAGCAGTACTTC
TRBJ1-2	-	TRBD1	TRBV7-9	CASSLPTGGAKGYTF	TGTGCCAGCAGCTTACCGACAGGGGGCGCAAAAGGCTACACCTTC
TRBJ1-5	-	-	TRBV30	CAWRDSDNQPQHF	TGTGCCTGGAGGGACAGCGACAATCAGCCCCAGCATTTT
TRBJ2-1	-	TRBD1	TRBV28	CASSATGGEEFF	TGTGCCAGCAGTGCCACAGGGGGCGAGGAGTTCTTC
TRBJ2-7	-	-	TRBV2	CASSGTRDVYEQYF	TGTGCCAGCAGTGGGACAAGGGACGTCTACGAGCAGTACTTC
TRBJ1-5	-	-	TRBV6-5	CASQIQELGVPQHF	TGTGCCAGCCAAATACAGGAGTTAGGAGTGCCCCAGCATTTT
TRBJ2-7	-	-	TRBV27	CASSPKTGSYEQYF	TGTGCCAGCAGTCCTAAGACTGGCTCCTACGAGCAGTACTTC
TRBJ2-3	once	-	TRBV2	CASSDGGGSTDTQYF	TGTGCCAGCAGTGACGGTGGGGGGAGCACAGATACGCAGTATTTT
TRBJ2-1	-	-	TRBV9	CASSPRQSSSYNEQFF	TGTGCCAGCAGCCCCAGACAGAGTAGCTCCTACAATGAGCAGTTCTTC
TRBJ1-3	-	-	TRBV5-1	CASSTGTDTGNTIYF	TGCGCCAGCAGCACTGGGACGGATACTGGAAACACCATATATTTT
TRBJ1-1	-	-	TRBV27	CASRYTLGSTNTEAFF	TGTGCCAGCAGGTACACCTTGGGTTCCACGAACACTGAAGCTTTCTTT
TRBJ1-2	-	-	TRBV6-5	CASSRSGGSRYGYTF	TGTGCCAGCAGCCGGTCGGGTGGTAGTCGATATGGCTACACCTTC
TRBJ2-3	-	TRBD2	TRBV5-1	CASSWGLAADTQYF	TGCGCCAGCAGCTGGGGACTAGCGGCCGATACGCAGTATTTT
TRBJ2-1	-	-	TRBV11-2	CASSLASNEQFF	TGTGCCAGCTCCCTCGCTTCCAATGAGCAGTTCTTC